This T cell receptor beta chain is drawn from a study of early T cells in non-severe SARS-CoV-2 infection. Study-wide context: From unsorted whole blood, bulk RNA was sequenced, and the chains remained unpaired. Study conclusions and caveats: Sequences matched to VDJdb favored anti-spike CD8 responses, while private and CD4 specificities were missed.

In the library, individual cDNA molecules carried attached unique molecular identifiers. Each CDR3 protein is one row after TCRdb ran MiXCR on the 5' RACE reads. The sample shows about 80,000 distinct CDR3 sequences, approximately 5% of them seen only once. This clonotype was recorded many times. What it binds is not known. The source was whole blood, collected at baseline. The origin of this receptor is an adult who was a healthcare worker with PCR-confirmed SARS-CoV-2 infection or an uninfected control (not recorded which).

The CDR3 loop reads CASSERADRFTF. Written as DNA, the CDR3 is TGTGCCAGCAGTGAACGGGCCGACAGGTTCACCTTC. The chain links TRBV6-1 to TRBJ1-2; possible D gene TRBD1, 6 bases. The CDR3 is 12 amino acids. V was clipped by 2 bases and J by 13 bases, with 14 bases between them. CDR1 is MNHNS, CDR2 SASEGT, per germline.